The clone carrying this T cell receptor (beta chain) was recorded a few times. Its antigen is currently unknown. The record originates from a study of T cell repertoires in aging, cancer and after chemotherapy. Study at large: Donors were grouped into six age bands spanning 30 or younger through 70 or older. Whole-study findings and limits: Immunological memory after chemotherapy cannot be judged from the repertoire data. In each cancer cohort, median generation probability increased across chemotherapy, suggesting thymic output rebounded. In healthy donors, age-related TCR diversity loss mainly reflected lost richness.

Rearranged V-D-J TRB sequences were amplified with a mixed TRB-A/B primer pool. Using its own MiXCR run on the multiplex PCR reads, TCRdb lists one record per CDR3 protein. The data contain around 3,000 distinct CDR3 sequences, approximately 30% of them seen just once; the ten biggest clones take up about 4%. Amplification of TCR beta used genomic DNA extracted from peripheral blood. Trimming stripped 7 bases from V and 5 bases from J, with 9 bases between. The CDR3 has 12 residues. Germline CDR1 is KGHDR and CDR2 is SFDVKD. Source material: blood. This clonotype was sampled from a human donor with a solid tumor. This chain uses TRBV24-1 with TRBJ2-3, with D perhaps TRBD1 or TRBD2 (5 bases each). DNA of the CDR3: TGTGCCACCAGAGCGGACAAAGATACGCAGTATTTT. Its translation is CATRADKDTQYF.